This TCR beta chain comes out of a study of shared clonotypes between healthy human individuals. The naive CD8 subset, CD45RO-negative cells positively selected for CCR7, excluded terminally differentiated effector memory CD45RA+ cells. Germline-derived CDR1 and CDR2 are MNHEY and SVGAGI. The CDR3 sequence is 12 residues long. V lost 8 bases and J lost 5; bases outside the gene matches: 5. The method was immunoSEQ multiplex PCR; TCRdb's version includes in-frame clones alone and lacks a portion of them. There are approximately 2,000,000 clones in the sample; 93% occur only once, and around 1.7% lies in the top ten. Details on this clone: Additional DNA sequences in this sample encode the identical CDR3.

The sample taken for sequencing was naive CD8+ T cells from PBMCs. The V and J genes are TRBV6-5 and TRBJ1-1; TRBD1 agrees at 7 bases. This TCR was recovered from a man between 18 and 35 years old in good health. Some clones in this sample may be carry-over from other donors' samples. CDR3 sequence reads: CASSETGTEAFF. CDR3 nucleotide sequence: TGTGCCAGCTCAGAGACAGGGACTGAAGCTTTCTTT.